This T cell receptor beta chain derives from a study of blood T cell repertoires in COVID-19. This CDR3 has 15 residues. Trimming cost V 4 bases and J 5 bases; bases outside gene matches: 8. CDR1 is MNHEY and CDR2 is SVGEGT in the germline V gene. The protocol was immunoSEQ multiplex PCR, while the TCRdb copy is restricted to in-frame clones and leaves out a portion. Here the sample spans 140,000 to 150,000 clones, more than 60% being singletons. This receptor was obtained from a man aged 50 or older with acute or convalescent COVID-19. Sequencing was done on a sample of peripheral blood. V and J are TRBV6-2 or TRBV6-3 and TRBJ1-5; 7 bases map to TRBD1. The CDR3 nucleotides are TGTGCCAGCAGTTCGATAGACAGGGCGCATCAGCCCCAGCATTTT. Protein: CASSSIDRAHQPQHF.